Presented here are 17 T cell receptor beta chains from one specimen sequenced in a study of T cell changes during pregnancy in multiple sclerosis. Some clones are missing from TCRdb's copy, which holds only in-frame ones; the method was immunoSEQ multiplex PCR. Of over 65,000 clones listed, roughly nine tenths are singletons. Source: peripheral blood, taken in the second trimester of pregnancy. The receptor set was obtained from a female donor with multiple sclerosis, enrolled in a pregnancy study.

V usage is TRBV7-9 and J usage is TRBJ2-1; 10 bases align to TRBD1. The CDR3 spans 15 residues. CDR1 SEHNR and CDR2 FQNEAQ come from the germline V gene (reference sequence). V was pared by 3 bases and J by 3 bases, with 2 bases of the junction left unmatched. The CDR3 protein is CASSFWTGGYNEQFF. CDR3 sequence (DNA): TGTGCCAGCAGCTTTTGGACAGGGGGCTACAATGAGCAGTTCTTC.

J is TRBJ1-6 and V is TRBV10-2; no reliable D call. Trimming took off 8 bases at V and 4 bases at J, with 15 bases between the two ends. CDR1 WSHSY and CDR2 SAAADI come from the germline V gene. This CDR3 region has 15 residues. The CDR3 is CASLREAGYNSPLHF. CDR3 sequence (DNA): TGCGCCAGCCTGCGTGAAGCCGGGTATAATTCACCCCTCCACTTT.

The CDR3 DNA follows: TGTGCCAGCAGTGAAAGCTGGGGCGGTTACGAGCAGTACTTC. Amino acid sequence: CASSESWGGYEQYF. This sequence joins TRBV6-1 and TRBJ2-7; D is possibly TRBD1 (5 bases). V was cut by 2 bases and J by 4 bases, with 12 bases left in between. Germline CDR1 reads MNHNS; CDR2 reads SASEGT. CDR3 length: 14 amino acids.

The rearrangement uses TRBV27 and TRBJ1-1; 7 bases align to TRBD1. The CDR3 length is 15 residues. Germline CDR1 is MNHEY and CDR2 is SMNVEV (reference sequence). Trimming at V came to 5 bases and at J to 0 bases, leaving 6 bases not matched to a gene. CDR3 coding DNA: TGTGCCAGCAGTACCGGACAGGTCATGAACACTGAAGCTTTCTTT. It codes for CASSTGQVMNTEAFF.

The chain recombines TRBV29-1 with TRBJ2-2, with D maybe TRBD2 (6 bases). Trimming removed 4 bases from V and 0 bases from J, with 24 bases in between. This CDR3 is 19 amino acids long. The germline V gene encodes CDR1 SQVTM and CDR2 ANQGSEA. CDR3 amino acids: CSVVKKVSGGPSNTGELFF. CDR3 DNA: TGCAGCGTTGTAAAGAAGGTGTCCGGGGGACCCTCGAACACCGGGGAGCTGTTTTTT.

This clone was recorded only once. The chain links TRBV4-2 to TRBJ2-7; D perhaps matches TRBD2 (5 bases). The germline CDR1 and CDR2 sequences are LGHNA and YNFKEQ. V gave up 0 bases and J gave up 0 bases, with 18 bases separating them. The CDR3 runs to 18 residues. The CDR3 region has the DNA TGTGCCAGCAGCCAAGATTACCGCGGGCCCTTCAGCTCCTACGAGCAGTACTTC. Its translation is CASSQDYRGPFSSYEQYF.

The sample holds one count of this clone. The rearrangement joins TRBV21-1 to TRBJ1-1; TRBD1, the D gene given by the table, was not confirmed from the DNA. TRBV21-1 is shown as a pseudogene. The CDR3 spans 18 residues. CDR3 DNA: TGTGCCAGCAGCAGCTCCAACCGGGACAGGGGGTTGGTCACTGAAGCTTTCTTT. This codes for CASSSSNRDRGLVTEAFF.

The chain links TRBV11-1 to TRBJ2-3; the match to TRBD2 covers 7 bases. This CDR3 spans 14 amino acids. The V gene's germline CDR1 is SGHAT and CDR2 FQDESV (reference sequence). J was trimmed by 1 base and V by 5 bases; bases with no gene match: 3. CDR3 nucleotide sequence: TGTGCCAGCAGCGTAAGCGGGGGCACAGATACGCAGTATTTT. Protein product: CASSVSGGTDTQYF.

The V gene is TRBV19, the J gene TRBJ1-1; 8 bases map to TRBD1. J gave up 0 bases and V 5 bases, and 8 bases lay outside the gene matches. The CDR3 spans 16 residues. Per the germline V gene, CDR1 is LNHDA and CDR2 is SQIVND (reference sequence). The CDR3 sequence: CASSGDRSAVNTEAFF. For the CDR3, the DNA is TGTGCCAGTAGTGGGGACAGGTCGGCGGTGAACACTGAAGCTTTCTTT. Full variable domain (rest looked up from reference TRBV19 and TRBJ1-1): DGGITQSPKYLFRKEGQNVTLSCEQNLNHDAMYWYRQDPGQGLRLIYYSQIVNDFQKGDIAEGYSVSREKKESFPLTVTSAQKNPTAFYLCASSGDRSAVNTEAFFGQGTRLTVV.

V is TRBV30 and J is TRBJ1-1; D is possibly TRBD1 (6 bases). Germline V CDR1 and CDR2: GTSNPN, SVGIG (reference sequence). Trimming took off 0 bases at V and 0 bases at J, with 14 bases between the two ends. This CDR3 is 16 amino acids long. The CDR3 sequence is CAWSVLPGVMNTEAFF. The CDR3 DNA follows: TGTGCCTGGAGTGTACTCCCAGGGGTGATGAACACTGAAGCTTTCTTT.

The V and J genes are TRBV7-2 and TRBJ2-1; D is unclear. Deletions cut 2 bases from V and 0 bases from J, with 14 bases between. The CDR3 consists of 17 residues. Per germline, CDR1 SGHTA and CDR2 FQGNSA. The CDR3, as DNA: TGTGCCAGCAGCTTACGAGACCCAAGGAGCTCCTACAATGAGCAGTTCTTC. Translation: CASSLRDPRSSYNEQFF.

The V call is TRBV5-4, the J call TRBJ2-7; D is perhaps TRBD2 (6 bases). With 0 bases removed from V and 7 bases from J, the gap between germline ends came to 17 bases. Germline assignment: CDR1 SGHNT and CDR2 YYREEE (reference sequence). This CDR3 is built from 15 residues. The CDR3 nucleotides are TGTGCCAGCAGCTTGGTACGGGGGTCGTATAGTGAGCAGTACTTC. Translation: CASSLVRGSYSEQYF.

The rearrangement uses TRBV7-2 and TRBJ1-2, with D possibly TRBD1 on 6 matching bases. The CDR3 spans 16 residues. V lost 2 bases and J 4 bases, leaving 17 bases between the germline ends. Germline assignment: CDR1 SGHTA and CDR2 FQGNSA. CDR3 sequence: CASSLNPSSGVYGYTF. As DNA, the CDR3 is TGTGCCAGCAGCTTAAATCCTTCTTCAGGGGTCTATGGCTACACCTTC.

The chain employs TRBV7-6 and TRBJ2-2, with D possibly matching TRBD2 (5 bases). The germline gives CDR1 SGHVS, CDR2 FNYEAQ. V was trimmed by 2 bases and J by 4 bases, leaving 11 bases between them. This CDR3 spans 15 amino acids. The CDR3 region is CASSLRLSGTGELFF. The CDR3 DNA reads as TGTGCCAGCAGCTTACGACTATCAGGCACCGGGGAGCTGTTTTTT.

The V call is TRBV10-3, the J call TRBJ1-2; 8 bases match TRBD1. The germline gives CDR1 ENHRY, CDR2 SYGVKD. Germline trimming cut 1 base from V and 4 bases from J; bases unmatched to any gene: 2. The CDR3 has 14 residues. The CDR3 DNA is TGTGCCATCAGTGAGTGGGACAGGACCTATGGCTACACCTTC. This gives the protein CAISEWDRTYGYTF.

V gene TRBV7-3 combines with J gene TRBJ2-3, with TRBD2 as a possible D gene (6 bases). This CDR3 has 15 residues. V lost 2 bases and J lost 0, with 9 bases in between. The germline V gene has CDR1 SGHTA and CDR2 FQGTGA. In DNA form, the CDR3 reads TGTGCCAGCAGCTTAGCGGCGGGGAGCACAGATACGCAGTATTTT. Its translation: CASSLAAGSTDTQYF.

The rearrangement uses TRBV6-5 and TRBJ2-7; 7 positions agree with TRBD1. The V gene's germline CDR1 is MNHEY and CDR2 SVGAGI. Trimming took 0 bases from V and 3 from J; bases not matched to a gene: 5. The CDR3 runs 15 residues. The CDR3 loop is CASSYSWGQHYEQYF. DNA of the CDR3: TGTGCCAGCAGTTACTCGTGGGGACAGCACTACGAGCAGTACTTC.